This T cell receptor beta chain was recovered during a study of blood T cell repertoires in COVID-19. Across the whole study: There were acute and convalescent COVID-19 samples, and they came from the United States, Italy and Spain. T cells, B-cell-depleted T cells, or PBMCs supplied cDNA or gDNA.

Method: immunoSEQ multiplex PCR; TCRdb's copy keeps in-frame clones and lacks some. Among over 10,000 clones, almost 85% were seen once, and the ten largest hold 35% to 55%. CDR3 length: 12 residues. Germline CDR1 and CDR2: SGHVS and FQNEAQ. Trimming took 3 bases from V and 14 from J, leaving 11 bases between them. Input material: peripheral blood. This rearrangement joins TRBV7-8 to TRBJ1-6; D may be TRBD1 (6 bases). This sequence originates from an elderly man with acute or convalescent COVID-19. CDR3 in DNA: TGTGCCAGCAGCTTTAACAGGGAGACCCTCCACTTT. This gives the protein CASSFNRETLHF.